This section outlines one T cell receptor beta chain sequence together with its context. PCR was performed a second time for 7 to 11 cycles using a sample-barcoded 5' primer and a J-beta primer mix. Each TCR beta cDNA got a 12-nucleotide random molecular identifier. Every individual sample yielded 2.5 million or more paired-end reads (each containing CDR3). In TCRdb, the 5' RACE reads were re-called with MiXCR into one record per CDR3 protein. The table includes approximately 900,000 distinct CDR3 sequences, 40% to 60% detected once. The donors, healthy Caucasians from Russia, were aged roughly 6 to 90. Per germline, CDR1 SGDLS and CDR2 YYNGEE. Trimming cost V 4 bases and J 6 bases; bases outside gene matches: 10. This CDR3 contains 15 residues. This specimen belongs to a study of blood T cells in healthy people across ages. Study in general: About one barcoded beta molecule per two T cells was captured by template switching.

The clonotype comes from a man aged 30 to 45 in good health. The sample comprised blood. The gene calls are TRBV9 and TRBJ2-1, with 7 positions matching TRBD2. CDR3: CASSSGGNARNEQFF. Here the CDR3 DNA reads TGTGCCAGCAGCTCGGGGGGAAATGCTCGCAATGAGCAGTTCTTC.